This T cell receptor beta chain comes out of a study of technical replicates of blood from several donors. Profiled with immunoSEQ multiplex PCR; TCRdb holds only in-frame clones, not every one. The sample lists 75,000 to 100,000 clones, approximately 96% seen once, with under 0.45% in the top ten. Sequenced: T cells isolated from PBMCs. This TCR derives from a human donor in good health.

Here the CDR3 reads CASRRGGQEETQYF. Here the CDR3 DNA reads TGTGCCAGCAGGCGGGGGGGGCAGGAAGAGACCCAGTACTTC. This chain joins TRBV7-9 and TRBJ2-5; TRBD2 aligns across 9 bases. The V and J ends lost 6 bases and 3 bases, in that order; junction bases with no gene match: 5. Per the germline V gene, CDR1 is SEHNR and CDR2 is FQNEAQ (reference sequence). This CDR3 is 14 amino acids long.